This T cell receptor (beta chain) came from a study of T cell responses to AZD1222 COVID-19 vaccine. Study-wide results and caveats: Donors were chiefly white British, with a greater number of females, and clonal diversity was perhaps underestimated.

As for this clone: Its specificity is not known.

Trimming shortened V by 6 bases and J by 4 bases, and 15 bases separated the two germline ends. Germline V lookup: CDR1 ENHRY, CDR2 SYGVKD. This CDR3 has 15 amino acids. Clones were read by immunoSEQ multiplex PCR, and TCRdb kept only the in-frame ones, dropping some. The data show over 45,000 clones, around nine tenths seen once. The TCR was taken from an adult who received the AZD1222 COVID-19 vaccine. The chain links TRBV10-3 to TRBJ2-2; D perhaps matches TRBD1 (5 bases). The sequences come from peripheral blood, collected 28 days after the second AZD1222 dose. This CDR3 reads CAISPGQGGTGELFF. For the CDR3, the DNA is TGTGCCATCAGCCCCGGGCAGGGTGGCACCGGGGAGCTGTTTTTT.